This TCR beta chain was profiled in a study of neurological immune-mediated disorders. This CDR3 region has 15 residues. Germline CDR1 MGHRA, CDR2 YSYEKL. The junction had 4 bases not matched to a gene; V was cut back by 0 bases and J by 5 bases. PBMCs stored at -80 C, numbering 2 million, were the origin of the unsorted libraries. Study outcomes and limitations: The highest TCR clonal expansion occurred in HTLV-1-associated myelopathy; multiple sclerosis fell below healthy controls.

The cDNA was synthesized by means of template-switch 5'RACE, which was carried out with 10-nucleotide random UMIs. Every sequencing run generated over 170 million TCR-beta sequences from 15-18 subjects. TCRdb fed the 5' RACE reads into MiXCR, producing one record per CDR3 protein. The data show some 50,000 distinct CDR3 sequences, 25% seen once. This clonotype was picked up many times. Its antigen is as yet unknown. Sequencing used PBMCs. The receptor was isolated from a woman aged 65 to 85 in good health. This chain uses TRBV4-1 with TRBJ1-3, with 7 bases lining up with TRBD1. The CDR3 protein is CASSQESQGRNTIYF. CDR3 DNA sequence: TGCGCCAGCAGCCAAGAGTCACAGGGGAGAAACACCATATATTTT.